In its sample, the clone carrying this T cell receptor (beta chain) was seen a few times. As yet, its antigen is unknown. Trimming removed 6 bases from V and 4 bases from J; junction bases left unmatched: 1. The CDR3 spans 12 residues. Germline assignment: CDR1 SEHNR and CDR2 FQNEAQ (reference sequence). This sample is drawn from a study of T-cell memory formation after mild COVID-19. Whole-study context: Largely donor-specific sequence clusters came from a couple of donors. General study findings and limits: CD4+ contracting clones lay mainly in CM and EM, CD8+ ones in EMRA. Clones that contracted from day 15 to 85 had balanced CD4/CD8; later expanders were CD4+ biased.

5'RACE with constant-segment primers built TCRalpha and TCRbeta cDNA libraries with UMIs. TCRdb recomputed calls from the 5' RACE reads with MiXCR, one row per CDR3 protein. The data show 410,000 or so distinct CDR3 sequences, about 22% seen once. The gene calls are TRBV7-9 and TRBJ2-7, with TRBD2 identical over 9 bases. The sequencing input was PBMCs or a T cell subset sorted from them (not recorded which). The receptor was isolated from an adult woman who had mild COVID-19 (a few samples of this study predate the infection). Cell type and time point are not known. The CDR3 loop is CASRREGYEQYF. CDR3 DNA: TGTGCCAGCAGGCGGGAGGGATACGAGCAGTACTTC.